The source of this TCR beta chain is a study of vaccination effects on CD4 cells after COVID-19. Study background: The post-vaccine samples were taken, at the median, 72 days after the second dose.

Findings and caveats of the study: The study enrolled few convalescent patients and sampled no early post-infection timepoints.

Scientists isolated CD4+ T cells after a roughly 9-day culture period ended. As their vaccination, participants received two doses of either BNT162b2 or mRNA-1273. On days 3 and 7, fresh IL-2 medium replaced half the medium. As concerns this clone: Antigen: not known.

Germline CDR1 reads LNHDA; CDR2 reads SQIVND (reference sequence). The CDR3 totals 12 residues. The V end was cut by 3 bases, the J end by 11 bases, with 13 bases between. Repertoires were generated with immunoSEQ multiplex PCR, while TCRdb's copy carries only in-frame clones and drops some. The sample has 30,000 to 35,000 clones; around 70% are singletons. The J gene is TRBJ1-1, the V gene TRBV19; D uncertain. Specimen: CD4+ T cells from PBMCs cultured without peptide, collected after COVID-19 vaccination. This TCR was recovered from a human donor who received a COVID-19 vaccine. CDR3 DNA: TGTGCCAGTAGTATGCATCTAGGGCACGCTTTCTTT. Amino acid sequence: CASSMHLGHAFF.